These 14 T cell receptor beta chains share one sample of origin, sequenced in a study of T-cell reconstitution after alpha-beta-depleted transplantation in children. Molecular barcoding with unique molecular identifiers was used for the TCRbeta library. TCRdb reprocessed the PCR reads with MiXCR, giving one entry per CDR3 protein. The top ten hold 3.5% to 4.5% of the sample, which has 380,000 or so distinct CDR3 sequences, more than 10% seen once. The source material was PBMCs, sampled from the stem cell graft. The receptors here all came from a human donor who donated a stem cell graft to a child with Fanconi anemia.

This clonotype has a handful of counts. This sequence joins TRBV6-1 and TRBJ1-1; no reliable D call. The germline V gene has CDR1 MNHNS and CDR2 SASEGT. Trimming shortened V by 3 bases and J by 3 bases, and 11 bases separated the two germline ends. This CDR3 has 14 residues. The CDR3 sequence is CASSERSWDTEAFF. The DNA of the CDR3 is TGTGCCAGCAGTGAGAGGTCATGGGACACTGAAGCTTTCTTT.

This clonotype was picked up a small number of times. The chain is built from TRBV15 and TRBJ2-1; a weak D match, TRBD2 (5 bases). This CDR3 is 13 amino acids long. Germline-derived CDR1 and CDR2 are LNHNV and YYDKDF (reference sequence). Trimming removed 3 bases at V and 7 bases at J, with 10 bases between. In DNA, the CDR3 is TGTGCCACCAGCAGTGTCGGGGTTAATGAGCAGTTCTTC. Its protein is CATSSVGVNEQFF. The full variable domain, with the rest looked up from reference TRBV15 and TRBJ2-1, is DAMVIQNPRYQVTQFGKPVTLSCSQTLNHNVMYWYQQKSSQAPKLLFHYYDKDFNNEADTPDNFQSRRPNTSFCFLDIRSPGLGDTAMYLCATSSVGVNEQFFGPGTRLTVL.

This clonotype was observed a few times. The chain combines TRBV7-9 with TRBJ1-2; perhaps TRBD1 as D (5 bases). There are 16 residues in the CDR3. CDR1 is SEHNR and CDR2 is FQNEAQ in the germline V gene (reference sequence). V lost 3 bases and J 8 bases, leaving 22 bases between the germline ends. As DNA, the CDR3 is TGTGCCAGCAGCTTGGCGAACCCCCTTGGGCAGGGCGGCTACACCTTC. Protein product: CASSLANPLGQGGYTF.

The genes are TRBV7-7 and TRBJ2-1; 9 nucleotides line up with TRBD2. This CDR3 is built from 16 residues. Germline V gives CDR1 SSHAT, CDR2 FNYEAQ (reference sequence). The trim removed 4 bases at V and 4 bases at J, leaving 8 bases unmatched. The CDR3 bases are TGTGCCAGCAGCTCGACATCTAGCGGGGAGTACAATGAGCAGTTCTTC. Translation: CASSSTSSGEYNEQFF.

CDR3 sequence (DNA): TGTGCCAGCAGTCCCCTGGCGGTGAACACTGAAGCTTTCTTT. Translation: CASSPLAVNTEAFF. The chain links TRBV27 to TRBJ1-1, with D uncertain. Germline V gives CDR1 MNHEY, CDR2 SMNVEV (reference sequence). CDR3 length equals 14 residues. The V gene lost 5 bases and the J gene lost 0 bases, with 10 bases spanning the gap.

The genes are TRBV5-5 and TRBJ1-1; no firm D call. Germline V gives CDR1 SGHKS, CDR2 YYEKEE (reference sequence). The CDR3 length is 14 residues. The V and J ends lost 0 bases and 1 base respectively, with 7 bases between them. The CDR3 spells CASSLGPPNTEAFF. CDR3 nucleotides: TGTGCCAGCAGCTTGGGACCGCCGAACACTGAAGCTTTCTTT.

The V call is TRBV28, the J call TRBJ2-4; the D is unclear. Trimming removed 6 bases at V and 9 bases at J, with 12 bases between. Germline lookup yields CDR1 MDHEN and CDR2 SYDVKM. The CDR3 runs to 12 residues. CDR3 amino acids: CASSGLRGIQYF. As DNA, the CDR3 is TGTGCCAGCAGCGGATTGAGAGGCATTCAGTACTTC.

The CDR3 DNA sequence: TGTGCCAGCAGCTTAGCAGGGCTGGCTGAAGCTTTCTTT. It is translated as CASSLAGLAEAFF. V usage is TRBV7-9 and J usage is TRBJ1-1, with unresolved D. The length of the CDR3 is 13 residues. V was shortened by 0 bases and J by 6 bases, with 8 bases between the two germline ends. Germline CDR1 is SEHNR and CDR2 is FQNEAQ (reference sequence). Full variable domain (outside the CDR3, taken from reference TRBV7-9 and TRBJ1-1): DTGVSQNPRHKITKRGQNVTFRCDPISEHNRLYWYRQTLGQGPEFLTYFQNEAQLEKSRLLSDRFSAERPKGSFSTLEIQRTEQGDSAMYLCASSLAGLAEAFFGQGTRLTVV.

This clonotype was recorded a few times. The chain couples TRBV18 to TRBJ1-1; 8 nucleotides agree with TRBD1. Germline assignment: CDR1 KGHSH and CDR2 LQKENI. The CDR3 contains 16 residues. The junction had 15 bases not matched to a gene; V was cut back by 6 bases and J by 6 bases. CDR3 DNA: TGTGCCAGCTCTCCCTTTTTGACAGGGGTGGTTGCTGAAGCTTTCTTT. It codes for CASSPFLTGVVAEAFF. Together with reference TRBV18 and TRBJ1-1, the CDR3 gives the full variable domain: NAGVMQNPRHLVRRRGQEARLRCSPMKGHSHVYWYRQLPEEGLKFMVYLQKENIIDESGMPKERFSAEFPKEGPSILRIQQVVRGDSAAYFCASSPFLTGVVAEAFFGQGTRLTVV.

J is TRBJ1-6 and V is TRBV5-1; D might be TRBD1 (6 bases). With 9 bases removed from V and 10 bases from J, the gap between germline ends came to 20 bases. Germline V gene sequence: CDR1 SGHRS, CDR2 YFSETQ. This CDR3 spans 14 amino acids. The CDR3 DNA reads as TGCGCCACATCCTCGTCAGGGGAAGGCTCACCCCTCCACTTT. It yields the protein CATSSSGEGSPLHF.

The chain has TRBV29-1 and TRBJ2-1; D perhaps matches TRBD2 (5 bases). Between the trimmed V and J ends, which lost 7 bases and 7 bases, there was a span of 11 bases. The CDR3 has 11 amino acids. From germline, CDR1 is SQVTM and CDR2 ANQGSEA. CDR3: CSALLVNEQFF. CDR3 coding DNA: TGCAGCGCCTTACTAGTGAATGAGCAGTTCTTC.

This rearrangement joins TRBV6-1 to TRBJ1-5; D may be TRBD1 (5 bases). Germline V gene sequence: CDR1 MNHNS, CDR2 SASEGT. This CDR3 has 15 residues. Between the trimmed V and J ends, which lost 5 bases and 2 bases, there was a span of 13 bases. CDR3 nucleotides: TGTGCCAGCAGTATCCAGGGAACAGGCAATCAGCCCCAGCATTTT. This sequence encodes CASSIQGTGNQPQHF.

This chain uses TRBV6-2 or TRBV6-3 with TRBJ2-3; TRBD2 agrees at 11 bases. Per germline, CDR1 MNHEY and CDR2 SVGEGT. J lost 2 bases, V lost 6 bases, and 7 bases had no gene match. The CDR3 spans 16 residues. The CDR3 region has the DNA TGTGCCAGCAGGGCAACTAGCGGGGGTTTCACAGATACGCAGTATTTT. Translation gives CASRATSGGFTDTQYF.

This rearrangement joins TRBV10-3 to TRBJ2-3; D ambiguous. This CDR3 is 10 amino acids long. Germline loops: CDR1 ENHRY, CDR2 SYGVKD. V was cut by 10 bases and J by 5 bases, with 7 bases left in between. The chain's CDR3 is CANNLDTQYF. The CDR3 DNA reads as TGTGCCAACAATTTAGATACGCAGTATTTT.